The text below deals with one TCR beta chain. Its cognate antigen is unknown. Germline trimming cut 2 bases from V and 6 bases from J; bases unmatched to any gene: 8. Germline CDR1 and CDR2: SNHLY and FYNNEI. This CDR3 comprises 15 residues. The data originate from a study of cytotoxic CD8 clonotypes in ibrutinib-treated CLL. About the research overall: Samples yielded averages of 200,000 to 300,000 productive templates and 90,000 to 95,000 productive rearrangements.

Whole-study findings and limits: Sustained-remission and progressing patients diverged in sampling times. The public clonotypes identified were infrequent and showed contraction or stability on treatment.

T cells were sequenced at a targeted depth of 1 in 200,000 to 1 in 1 million. TCRdb keeps only in-frame clones here, not all; method: immunoSEQ multiplex PCR. Of approximately 300,000 clones listed, more than 65% were seen once; the top ten hold roughly 7%. The sample in question was PBMCs, obtained before ibrutinib treatment. The rearrangement joins TRBV2 to TRBJ2-7; 9 bases match TRBD2. The TCR sequence derives from a human donor with chronic lymphocytic leukemia. The CDR3 nucleotides are TGTGCCAGCAGTGAATGGGTAGCGGGAGAGGGCGAGCAGTACTTC. Translating it yields CASSEWVAGEGEQYF.